The 15 T cell receptor beta chains below all came from one sample that was sequenced in a study of spatial heterogeneity in lung cancer. TCRdb re-derived calls from the 5' RACE reads in MiXCR, one entry per CDR3 protein. Among about 36,000 distinct CDR3 sequences listed, around 7.6% were seen once. Time point noted: blood at routine non-recurrence follow-up after resection. The sequencing here drew on PBMCs, taken at follow-up. The origin of the receptors is a male donor with early-stage non-small cell lung cancer.

This clonotype was detected many times. The chain joins TRBV29-1 to TRBJ2-7; 7 bases line up with TRBD2. The germline CDR1 and CDR2 sequences are SQVTM and ANQGSEA. The CDR3 has 13 residues. V was clipped by 5 bases and J by 5 bases; unmatched bases: 9. The CDR3 reads CSVSAGLVDEQYF. The CDR3 nucleotides are TGCAGCGTTTCAGCCGGACTAGTCGACGAGCAGTACTTC.

Many counts were recorded for this clonotype. The chain joins TRBV12-3 or TRBV12-4 to TRBJ2-5; weak D call: TRBD2 (6 bases). The CDR3 contains 14 residues. Between the trimmed V and J ends, which lost 4 bases and 5 bases, there was a span of 14 bases. The CDR3 reads CASSSGGPDETQYF. CDR3 nucleotides: TGTGCCAGCAGTTCCGGGGGTCCCGATGAGACCCAGTACTTC.

This clonotype has ten or more counts. V gene TRBV20-1 combines with J gene TRBJ2-1, with D tentatively TRBD1 (5 bases). Germline V gives CDR1 DFQATT, CDR2 SNEGSKA (reference sequence). CDR3 size: 15 residues. The V gene lost 5 bases and the J gene lost 3 bases, with 17 bases spanning the gap. CDR3 residues: CSAPMGQWNYNEQFF. The CDR3 DNA reads TGCAGTGCTCCGATGGGGCAGTGGAACTACAATGAGCAGTTCTTC.

This clonotype was recorded many times. The J gene is TRBJ2-1, the V gene TRBV20-1; TRBD2 aligns across 16 bases. Germline V lookup: CDR1 DFQATT, CDR2 SNEGSKA (reference sequence). The ends lost 5 bases at V and 8 bases at J; junction bases unmatched: 12. This CDR3 has 17 residues. The DNA of the CDR3 is TGCAGTGCTTCGGGACTAGCGGGGGGGCCGCGGGACGATGAGCAGTTCTTC. Its translation is CSASGLAGGPRDDEQFF.

This clonotype was recorded many times. The V and J genes are TRBV19 and TRBJ1-4; perhaps TRBD1 as D (6 bases). The V gene's germline CDR1 is LNHDA and CDR2 SQIVND (reference sequence). There are 15 residues in the CDR3. Between the trimmed V and J ends, which lost 4 bases and 1 base, there was a span of 10 bases. This chain's CDR3 is CASSTVGGTNEKLFF. The CDR3 DNA is TGTGCCAGTAGTACAGTAGGGGGAACTAATGAAAAACTGTTTTTT.

By proportion, this clonotype is medium-sized (0.01 to 0.1%). This sequence joins TRBV7-9 and TRBJ1-1; no definite D call. The CDR3 length is 12 residues. Looked up from germline, CDR1 is SEHNR and CDR2 is FQNEAQ (reference sequence). The ends were cut back, 3 bases at V and 9 bases at J, with 11 bases in the middle. The chain's CDR3 is CASSFSQTQAFF. In nucleotides, the CDR3 is TGTGCCAGCAGCTTTTCACAGACCCAAGCTTTCTTT.

This clonotype was seen ten or more times. The chain carries TRBV5-1 and TRBJ2-5; D is unresolved. Germline values: CDR1 SGHRS, CDR2 YFSETQ. The ends were cut back, 0 bases at V and 4 bases at J, with 13 bases in the middle. The CDR3 runs to 15 residues. The DNA for the CDR3 is TGCGCCAGCAGCTTGGGACTCCTTGGTGGAGAGACCCAGTACTTC. Translated, it gives CASSLGLLGGETQYF.

This clonotype was found many times. The chain joins TRBV2 to TRBJ2-3, with D possibly matching TRBD1 (6 bases). The CDR3 extends over 15 amino acids. V was cut by 6 bases and J by 2 bases, with 15 bases left in between. Germline V gives CDR1 SNHLY, CDR2 FYNNEI. Here the CDR3 DNA reads TGTGCCAGCAGCGATGGACAGCTAAACACAGATACGCAGTATTTT. Its translation is CASSDGQLNTDTQYF. The full variable domain, with the rest looked up from reference TRBV2 and TRBJ2-3, is EPEVTQTPSHQVTQMGQEVILRCVPISNHLYFYWYRQILGQKVEFLVSFYNNEISEKSEIFDDQFSVERPDGSNFTLKIRSTKLEDSAMYFCASSDGQLNTDTQYFGPGTRLTVL.

This clonotype was seen ten or more times. The chain joins TRBV9 to TRBJ2-1; possibly TRBD2 for D (5 bases). The germline V gene has CDR1 SGDLS and CDR2 YYNGEE. This CDR3 comprises 15 residues. V was pared by 3 bases and J by 0 bases, with 10 bases between. The CDR3 loop is CASSASLSSYNEQFF. The CDR3 DNA reads as TGTGCCAGCAGCGCTAGCCTCAGCTCCTACAATGAGCAGTTCTTC.

At least ten counts were recorded for this clonotype. The J gene is TRBJ1-2, the V gene TRBV6-1, with TRBD1 as a possible D gene (5 bases). Deletions cut 2 bases from V and 1 base from J, with 14 bases between. From germline, CDR1 is MNHNS and CDR2 SASEGT. This CDR3 region has 16 residues. CDR3 nucleotide sequence: TGTGCCAGCAGTGAATACGGGGGGTCGGGTAACTATGGCTACACCTTC. Encoded protein: CASSEYGGSGNYGYTF.

This clonotype has ten or more counts. The DNA is left out, because the CDR3 cannot be placed on it with certainty; the CDR3 is given as TCRdb lists it. The chain carries TRBV7-5 and TRBJ2-4; the tabulated D call, TRBD1, remains unverified against the DNA. TRBV7-5 is listed as a pseudogene. The CDR3 is 19 residues long, counting both termini. The CDR3 sequence is CISVPEASYQGKAKNIQYF.

This clonotype showed up many times. The rearrangement links TRBV29-1 to TRBJ2-7; a possible D gene is TRBD1 (5 bases). V was pared by 7 bases and J by 0 bases, with 7 bases between. The CDR3 contains 11 residues. Germline lookup yields CDR1 SQVTM and CDR2 ANQGSEA. The CDR3, as DNA: TGCAGCGCGCAGGGCTCCTACGAGCAGTACTTC. This translates into CSAQGSYEQYF.

This sequence joins TRBV27 and TRBJ2-2; 8 positions match TRBD2. V lost 10 bases, J lost 1 base, and 11 bases stayed unmatched. CDR1 MNHEY and CDR2 SMNVEV come from the germline V gene (reference sequence). CDR3 size: 16 residues. In DNA form, the CDR3 reads TGTGCCACGGGACGGCGGGGGGCTCTGAACACCGGGGAGCTGTTTTTT. It encodes CATGRRGALNTGELFF.

This clonotype was seen more than once but under ten times. The chain combines TRBV7-9 with TRBJ2-3; no definite D call. Germline V CDR1 and CDR2: SEHNR, FQNEAQ (reference sequence). Trimming cost V 0 bases and J 1 base, with 20 bases left between them. CDR3 length: 19 residues. CDR3 DNA: TGTGCCAGCAGCTTAGCAGGTTCCGCGTACCACGCGGGCACAGATACGCAGTATTTT. Residues: CASSLAGSAYHAGTDTQYF.

This clonotype occurred many times. The chain has TRBV3-1 and TRBJ1-6; 10 bases line up with TRBD1. This CDR3 contains 18 residues. Germline assignment: CDR1 LGHDT and CDR2 YNNKEL (reference sequence). V dropped 2 bases and J dropped 9; count of bases not matched to a gene: 13. The CDR3 DNA is TGTGCCAGCAGCCAACAACTTACGGGGGACAGGGGTGGTTCACCCCTCCACTTT. This codes for CASSQQLTGDRGGSPLHF.